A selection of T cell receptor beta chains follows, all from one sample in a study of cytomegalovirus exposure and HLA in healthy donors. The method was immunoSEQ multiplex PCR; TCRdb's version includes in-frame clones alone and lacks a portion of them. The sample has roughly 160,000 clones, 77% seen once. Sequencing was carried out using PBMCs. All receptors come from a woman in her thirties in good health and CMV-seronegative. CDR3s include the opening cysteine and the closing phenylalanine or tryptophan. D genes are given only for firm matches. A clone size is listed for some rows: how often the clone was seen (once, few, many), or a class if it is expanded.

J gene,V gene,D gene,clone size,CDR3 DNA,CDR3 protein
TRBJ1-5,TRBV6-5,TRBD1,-,TGTGCCAGCAGTAGACAGGGCGATCAGCCCCAGCATTTT,CASSRQGDQPQHF
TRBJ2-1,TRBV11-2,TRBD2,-,TGTGCCAGCAGCTTAGAACTAGCGGGAGGGCGGTCTTACAATGAGCAGTTCTTC,CASSLELAGGRSYNEQFF
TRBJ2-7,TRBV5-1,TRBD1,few,TGCGCCAGCAACCGGCTGGGACAGGGTTCGGGCGAGCAGTACTTC,CASNRLGQGSGEQYF
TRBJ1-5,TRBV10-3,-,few,TGTGCCATCAGGGACAGCGAAAGCAATCAGCCCCAGCATTTT,CAIRDSESNQPQHF
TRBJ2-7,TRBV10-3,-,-,TGTGCCATCAGTGAGTCGATTTTTGGAGGGGAGCAGTACTTC,CAISESIFGGEQYF
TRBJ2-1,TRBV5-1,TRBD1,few,TGCGCCAGCAGCCTCCTACCGGGACAGCTTTACAATGAGCAGTTCTTC,CASSLLPGQLYNEQFF
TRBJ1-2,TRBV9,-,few,TGTGCCAGCAGCGTAGGCGACACCTTAAACTATGGCTACACCTTC,CASSVGDTLNYGYTF
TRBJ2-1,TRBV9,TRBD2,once,TGTGCCAGCAGCGTATCCGCTAGCGGGGGGGCCCATGAGCAGTTCTTC,CASSVSASGGAHEQFF
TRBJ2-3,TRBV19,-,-,TGTGCCAGTAGTCCCCGCGGGTGGGCAGGGGCAGATACGCAGTATTTT,CASSPRGWAGADTQYF
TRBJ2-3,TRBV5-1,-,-,TGCGCCAGCAGCTTGATGGAGGTTGGCACAGATACGCAGTATTTT,CASSLMEVGTDTQYF